One T cell receptor beta chain is described in this entry. The length of the CDR3 is 14 residues. V trimming: 3 bases; J trimming: 6 bases; junction bases outside the gene matches: 7. This specimen belongs to a study of tumor-infiltrating lymphocytes in oesophageal squamous cell carcinoma. TCRdb reprocessed the PCR reads with MiXCR, giving one entry per CDR3 protein. The data show 14,000 or so distinct CDR3 sequences, about 50% seen once. The material sequenced was esophageal tumor tissue. The chain combines TRBV12-3 or TRBV12-4 with TRBJ1-1, with 7 bases aligning to TRBD1. The sequence was obtained from a male donor with esophageal squamous cell carcinoma. The CDR3 loop is CASSFLEGAAEAFF. The CDR3 nucleotides are TGTGCCAGCAGTTTTTTAGAGGGGGCGGCTGAAGCTTTCTTT.